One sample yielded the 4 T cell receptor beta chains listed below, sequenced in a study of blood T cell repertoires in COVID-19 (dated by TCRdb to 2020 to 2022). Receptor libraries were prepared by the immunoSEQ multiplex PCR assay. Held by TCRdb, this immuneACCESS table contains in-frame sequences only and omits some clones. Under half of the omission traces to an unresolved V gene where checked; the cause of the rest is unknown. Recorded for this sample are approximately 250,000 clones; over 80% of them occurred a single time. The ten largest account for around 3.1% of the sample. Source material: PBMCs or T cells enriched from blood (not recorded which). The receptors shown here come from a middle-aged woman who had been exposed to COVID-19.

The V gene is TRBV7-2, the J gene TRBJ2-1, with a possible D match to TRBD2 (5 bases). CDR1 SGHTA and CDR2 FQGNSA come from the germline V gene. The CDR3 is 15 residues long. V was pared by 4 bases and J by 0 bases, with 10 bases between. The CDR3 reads CASSSKRNSYNEQFF. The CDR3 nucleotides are TGTGCCAGCAGCTCTAAGCGGAACTCCTACAATGAGCAGTTCTTC.

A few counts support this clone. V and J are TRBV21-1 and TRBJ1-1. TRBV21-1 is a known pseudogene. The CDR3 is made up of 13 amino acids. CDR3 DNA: TGTGCCAGCAGCACTGGAGGGATCACTGAAGCTTTCTTT. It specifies CASSTGGITEAFF.

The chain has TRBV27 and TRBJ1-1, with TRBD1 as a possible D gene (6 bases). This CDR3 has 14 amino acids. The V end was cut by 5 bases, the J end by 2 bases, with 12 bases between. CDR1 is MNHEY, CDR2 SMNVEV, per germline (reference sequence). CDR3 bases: TGTGCCAGCAGTCCGCACAGGGATAACACTGAAGCTTTCTTT. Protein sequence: CASSPHRDNTEAFF.

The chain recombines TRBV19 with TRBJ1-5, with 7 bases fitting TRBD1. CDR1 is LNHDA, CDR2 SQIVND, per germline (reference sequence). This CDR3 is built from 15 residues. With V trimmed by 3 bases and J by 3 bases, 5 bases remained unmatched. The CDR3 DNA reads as TGTGCCAGTAGTATGACAGGGTCCGCCAATCAGCCCCAGCATTTT. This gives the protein CASSMTGSANQPQHF.